The 5 T cell receptor beta chains given below trace back to one sample, sequenced in a study of human T cells and chemical hapten exposure. Using its own MiXCR run on the RACE reads, TCRdb lists one record per CDR3 protein. The repertoire holds about 140,000 distinct CDR3 sequences, with roughly 10% as singletons. Noted time point: patch test 2, 6 weeks after DPC sensitization. Treatment described: therapeutic diphenylcyclopropenone sensitization with weekly scalp DPC. The specimen was whole blood, collected in connection with sensitization to the hapten diphenylcyclopropenone (DPC). The origin of the receptors is a woman between 50 and 59 years old with alopecia areata. Some clones in this sample may be carry-over from other donors' samples.

This clonotype was detected many times. CDR3 nucleotides: TGTGCCATCAGATTTCGGGGAGGGCCAGCTTTCTTT. Translated, it gives CAIRFRGGPAFF. V is TRBV10-3 and J is TRBJ1-1; D ambiguous. The V end lost 6 bases, the J end lost 10 bases, and 15 bases lay between the germline ends. The CDR3 runs to 12 residues. CDR1 and CDR2 (germline): ENHRY, SYGVKD.

This clonotype was picked up many times. This chain connects TRBV7-2 to TRBJ2-1, with no clear D. The CDR3 extends over 14 amino acids. Trimming removed 5 bases at V and 4 bases at J, with 12 bases between. Germline V lookup: CDR1 SGHTA, CDR2 FQGNSA. The CDR3 loop reads CASSRRQVYNEQFF. The CDR3 DNA follows: TGTGCCAGCAGCCGCAGACAAGTTTACAATGAGCAGTTCTTC.

This clonotype was seen more than once but under ten times. The J gene is TRBJ2-1, the V gene TRBV12-3 or TRBV12-4; 7 bases align to TRBD2. V was clipped by 5 bases and J by 7 bases; unmatched bases: 14. The CDR3 runs to 16 residues. CDR3 region: CASSPGGGRARNEQFF. CDR3 DNA: TGTGCCAGCAGTCCCGGTGGAGGGAGGGCCCGAAATGAGCAGTTCTTC.

In its sample, this clonotype was seen many times. V is TRBV7-2 and J is TRBJ1-2; 8 bases agree with TRBD1. The ends lost 5 bases at V and 5 bases at J; junction bases unmatched: 7. CDR1 is SGHTA and CDR2 is FQGNSA in the germline V gene. This CDR3 contains 14 residues. CDR3 in amino acids: CASSVGTGRYGYTF. The CDR3 DNA sequence: TGTGCCAGCAGCGTTGGGACAGGCCGTTATGGCTACACCTTC.

This clonotype was seen a handful of times. V gene TRBV29-1 combines with J gene TRBJ2-1; D perhaps matches TRBD1 (6 bases). The germline V and J ends were trimmed by 8 bases and 8 bases, with 19 bases remaining between them. The CDR3 consists of 13 residues. The germline V gene encodes CDR1 SQVTM and CDR2 ANQGSEA. DNA of the CDR3: TGCAGCCACAGGGACCCCCCGGGGTATGAGCAGTTCTTC. Translation gives CSHRDPPGYEQFF.